A selection of T cell receptor beta chains follows, all from one sample in a study of blood T cell repertoires in COVID-19. Data came from immunoSEQ multiplex PCR; TCRdb stores just in-frame clones and leaves some out. The data contain about 260,000 clones, about nine tenths of them singletons. The sequencing sample was made of peripheral blood. The source of these receptors is a woman between 40 and 55 years old who had recovered from COVID-19. CDR3s include the opening cysteine and the closing phenylalanine or tryptophan. D genes are given only for firm matches. Some rows have no size entry. The others give once, few or many, or a class for an expanded clone.

J	D	V	size	DNA	CDR3
TRBJ1-4	NA	TRBV6-5	NA	TGTGCCAGCAGACAGGGCTCTGCAACTAATGAAAAACTGTTTTTT	CASRQGSATNEKLFF
TRBJ1-1	TRBD1	TRBV4-2	NA	TGTGCCAGCAGCCAAGATCCCAGGGGGCGGGCGAACACTGAAGCTTTCTTT	CASSQDPRGRANTEAFF
TRBJ1-1	TRBD1	TRBV2	NA	TGTGCCTGCCGGACAGGGGGCAGGAACACTGAAGCTTTCTTT	CACRTGGRNTEAFF
TRBJ2-1	TRBD2	TRBV13	NA	TGTGCCAGCAGCTCCCATAGCGGGGGGGCTTACAATGAGCAGTTCTTC	CASSSHSGGAYNEQFF
TRBJ2-1	TRBD2	TRBV10-2	NA	TGCGCCAGCAGTGCCGCGCACCGGACTAGCGGGGGCCCGGAGTTCTTC	CASSAAHRTSGGPEFF
TRBJ2-3	TRBD2	TRBV6-1	NA	TGTGCCAGCAGTGAAACCGGACCCATAGCGGGGGGGCGCGATACGCAGTATTTT	CASSETGPIAGGRDTQYF
TRBJ1-1	NA	TRBV4-3	NA	TGCGCCAGCAGCCACAGGGGTTCCCTGAACACTGAAGCTTTCTTT	CASSHRGSLNTEAFF
TRBJ1-2	NA	TRBV5-1	NA	TGCGCCAGCAGCTCGCCGGGGGTGACTAACTATGGCTACACCTTC	CASSSPGVTNYGYTF
TRBJ2-1	NA	TRBV7-3	NA	TGTGCCAGCAGCTTAGGGCTACTCAATGAGCAGTTCTTC	CASSLGLLNEQFF
TRBJ1-1	TRBD1	TRBV12-3/TRBV12-4	NA	TGTCCAGGGACAGGGGCTGAAGCTTTCTTT	CPGTGAEAFF
TRBJ1-3	NA	TRBV5-1	NA	TGCGCCAGCAGCCCCCAGGGGCCGCCAAACACCATATATTTT	CASSPQGPPNTIYF
TRBJ1-4	NA	TRBV4-1	NA	TGCGCCAGCAGCCTCCTAAGTATCCACAGGGTCGGGGAAAAACTGTTTTTT	CASSLLSIHRVGEKLFF
TRBJ1-2	TRBD1	TRBV7-9	NA	TGTGCCAGCAGCTCGACGGACAGGGCCTATGGCTACACCTTC	CASSSTDRAYGYTF
TRBJ1-3	NA	TRBV5-6	NA	TGTGCCAGCAGCTCGTACAGGTTGTCCGGAAACACCATATATTTT	CASSSYRLSGNTIYF
TRBJ2-2	NA	TRBV29-1	NA	TGCAGCGTCCTCTACGGGACTCCGAACACCGGGGAGCTGTTTTTT	CSVLYGTPNTGELFF
TRBJ2-5	NA	TRBV9	NA	TGTGCCAGCAGCGTAGCTAAAGCGGAAGAGACCCAGTACTTC	CASSVAKAEETQYF
TRBJ1-4	TRBD1	TRBV19	NA	TGTGCCAGTAGTATTTGGCAGGGGGCCGAAAAACTGTTTTTT	CASSIWQGAEKLFF
TRBJ1-4	NA	TRBV29-1	NA	TGCAGCGCCCGGGACACCTCAACTAATGAAAAACTGTTTTTT	CSARDTSTNEKLFF
TRBJ2-7	TRBD2	TRBV5-6	NA	TGTGCCAGCAGCCAATATGGGCTAGCGGTCCACGAGCAGTACTTC	CASSQYGLAVHEQYF
TRBJ1-1	TRBD1	TRBV9	NA	TGTGCCAGCAGCGCGTGGACAGGACGCACTGAAGCTTTCTTT	CASSAWTGRTEAFF
TRBJ1-5	TRBD1	TRBV7-9	NA	TGTGCCAGCAGCTTTGCTGGACAGGGAACTCAGCCCCAGCATTTT	CASSFAGQGTQPQHF
TRBJ2-1	NA	TRBV5-4	NA	TGTGCCAGCAGCTCCCGACGGGGAGGAGATGAGCAGTTCTTC	CASSSRRGGDEQFF
TRBJ1-2	NA	TRBV19	once	TGTGCCAGTAGCGGGGGTGGTGGCTACACCTTC	CASSGGGGYTF
TRBJ1-2	NA	TRBV6-6	NA	TGTGCCAGCAGTTACTCGATTGGAGTCCCCTATGGCTACACCTTC	CASSYSIGVPYGYTF
TRBJ1-3	NA	TRBV7-6	NA	TGTGCCAGCAGCTTAAGGGGTTCGCCGGGCTCTGGAAACACCATATATTTT	CASSLRGSPGSGNTIYF
TRBJ1-3	NA	TRBV9	NA	TGTGCCAGCAGCCCCCAGCTGGCGGTTTGGGCTGGAAACACCATATATTTT	CASSPQLAVWAGNTIYF
TRBJ2-7	TRBD1	TRBV19	NA	TGTGCCAGTAGTATACGCGGGACAGGAAGCAACTACGAGCAGTACTTC	CASSIRGTGSNYEQYF
TRBJ2-3	TRBD2	TRBV10-1	NA	TGCGCCAGCAGTGGCCCTAGCGGCACGAGCACAGATACGCAGTATTTT	CASSGPSGTSTDTQYF
TRBJ2-7	TRBD1	TRBV29-1	NA	TGCAGCGTTGAGTCGAGGACAGGGGGAAACGAGCAGTACTTC	CSVESRTGGNEQYF
TRBJ2-1	TRBD2	TRBV10-3	once	TGTGCCACCGCACTAGCGGGGGTTGAGCAGTTCTTC	CATALAGVEQFF
TRBJ1-1	TRBD1	TRBV6-5	NA	TGTGCCAGCAGTTACTCTTATCGGTACAGGGGAACTGAAGCTTTCTTT	CASSYSYRYRGTEAFF
TRBJ1-2	NA	TRBV9	once	TGTGCCAGCAGCGTAGCCGCGAGTGGCTACACCTTC	CASSVAASGYTF
TRBJ2-7	TRBD1	TRBV10-3	NA	TGTGCCATCAGTACTTCAGGGGGAATCGACGAGCAGTACTTC	CAISTSGGIDEQYF
TRBJ2-2	NA	TRBV7-2	NA	TGTGCCAGCAGCTTCAATGGGGCAATTAACACCGGGGAGCTGTTTTTT	CASSFNGAINTGELFF
TRBJ2-1	NA	TRBV29-1	NA	TGCAGCGGTGCAGTTGGGCAGCAGTTCTTC	CSGAVGQQFF
TRBJ2-7	NA	TRBV5-1	NA	TGCGCCAGCAGCTTGGGGGCAGGGTCCTACGAGCAGTACTTC	CASSLGAGSYEQYF
TRBJ2-3	TRBD2	TRBV15	NA	TGTGCCACCAGCAGAGGGATCGCCGGGACTAACGCAGATACGCAGTATTTT	CATSRGIAGTNADTQYF
TRBJ1-1	NA	TRBV5-6	NA	TGTGCCAGCAGCTTGGCCAATCGGGGGTGGGCTTTCTTT	CASSLANRGWAFF
TRBJ2-5	TRBD2	TRBV5-4	NA	TGTGCCAGCAGCTATAGCGGGGGGGAGGAGACCCAGTACTTC	CASSYSGGEETQYF
TRBJ2-3	NA	TRBV29-1	NA	TGCAGCGTTGAGGGGCCCTTCGCAGATACGCAGTATTTT	CSVEGPFADTQYF
TRBJ1-6	TRBD1	TRBV18	NA	TGTGCCAGCTCTTCGACAGGGGTACTCTATAATTCACCCCTCCACTTT	CASSSTGVLYNSPLHF
TRBJ2-1	TRBD1	TRBV19	NA	TGTGCCAGTACCCCTAAGGGACAGGGGTACAATGAGCAGTTCTTC	CASTPKGQGYNEQFF
TRBJ1-2	NA	TRBV9	NA	TGTGCCAGCAGCGTAGACCCCTTCGGGGGCTACACCTTC	CASSVDPFGGYTF
TRBJ1-3	TRBD1	TRBV10-3	few	TGTGCCATCGGACAGGGTCCTGGAAACACCATATATTTT	CAIGQGPGNTIYF
TRBJ2-7	TRBD2	TRBV7-9	many	TGTGCCAGCAGCGAAGCGGGATACGAGCAGTACTTC	CASSEAGYEQYF
TRBJ1-1	NA	TRBV4-1	NA	TGCGCCAGCAGCCAAGAAGGGGGGAACACTGAAGCTTTCTTT	CASSQEGGNTEAFF
TRBJ1-4	TRBD1	TRBV2	NA	TGTGCCACCCGTGACAGGGGCGTTAAAAATGAAAAACTGTTTTTT	CATRDRGVKNEKLFF
TRBJ2-5	NA	TRBV5-1	NA	TGCGCCAGCAGCCCCCTCCCCGAAGAGACCCAGTACTTC	CASSPLPEETQYF
TRBJ1-2	NA	TRBV28	NA	TGTGCCAGCACCCTAAGCGGTCGACCGACCTATGGCTACACCTTC	CASTLSGRPTYGYTF
TRBJ1-6	NA	TRBV7-9	NA	TGTGCCAGCAGCCAGACCCCTAGCTCCTATAATTCACCCCTCCACTTT	CASSQTPSSYNSPLHF
TRBJ1-2	NA	TRBV13	NA	TGTGCCAGCAGCTTAGGGTTTAGGGGGAACTATGGCTACACCTTC	CASSLGFRGNYGYTF
TRBJ2-7	TRBD1	TRBV2	NA	TGTGCCAGCAGGGTAGACAGGGTACCCTACGAGCAGTACTTC	CASRVDRVPYEQYF
TRBJ1-2	TRBD1	TRBV11-2	NA	TGTGCCAGCAGCCCCCGACAGGGGGCGGCCGATGGCTACACCTTC	CASSPRQGAADGYTF
TRBJ2-7	NA	TRBV6-2/TRBV6-3	NA	TGTGCCAGCAGTTACCGTTATCGGTCCTACGAGCAGTACTTC	CASSYRYRSYEQYF
TRBJ1-5	NA	TRBV28	NA	TGTGCCAGCAGTTTATTTGGAGGGTACCATCAGCCCCAGCATTTT	CASSLFGGYHQPQHF
TRBJ2-1	NA	TRBV4-3	NA	TGCGCCAGCAGCCGCGACCCAGGGGCATCCTACAATGAGCAGTTCTTC	CASSRDPGASYNEQFF
TRBJ1-2	NA	TRBV3-1/TRBV3-2	few	TGTGCCAGCAGCCCCTCCGACAGCCACTATGGCTACACCTTC	CASSPSDSHYGYTF